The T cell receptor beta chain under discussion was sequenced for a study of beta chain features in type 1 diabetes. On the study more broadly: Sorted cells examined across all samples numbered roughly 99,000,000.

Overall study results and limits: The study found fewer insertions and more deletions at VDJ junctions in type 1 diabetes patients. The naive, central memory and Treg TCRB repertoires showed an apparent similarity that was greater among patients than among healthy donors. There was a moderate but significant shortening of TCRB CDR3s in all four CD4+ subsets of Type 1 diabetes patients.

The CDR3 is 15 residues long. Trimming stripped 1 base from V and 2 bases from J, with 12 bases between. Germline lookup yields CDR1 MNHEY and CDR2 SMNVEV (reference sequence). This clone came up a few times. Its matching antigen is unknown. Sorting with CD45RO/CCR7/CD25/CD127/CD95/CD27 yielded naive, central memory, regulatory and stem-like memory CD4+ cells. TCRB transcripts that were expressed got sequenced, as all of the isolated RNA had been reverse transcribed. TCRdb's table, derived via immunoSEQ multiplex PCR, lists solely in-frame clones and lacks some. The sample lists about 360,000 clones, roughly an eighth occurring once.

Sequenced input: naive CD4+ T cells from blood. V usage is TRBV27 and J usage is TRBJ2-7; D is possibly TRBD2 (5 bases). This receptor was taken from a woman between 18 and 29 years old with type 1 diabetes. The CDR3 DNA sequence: TGTGCCAGCAGTTTATTCGCTAGCCAGACCTACGAGCAGTACTTC. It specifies CASSLFASQTYEQYF.